This is a list of T cell receptor beta chains from one sample in a study of blood T cell repertoires in COVID-19. Clones were read by immunoSEQ multiplex PCR, and TCRdb kept only the in-frame ones, dropping some. Of 360,000 or so clones listed, approximately 89% are singletons. The sample consisted of PBMCs or T cells enriched from blood (not recorded which). Receptors were obtained from a woman aged 25 to 39 who had recovered from COVID-19. The conserved cysteine and the conserved F or W are not part of the CDR3 here.

V gene: TRBV30
J gene: TRBJ2-3
CDR3 protein: AWSESETGGVDTQY

V gene: TRBV5-1
J gene: TRBJ2-5
CDR3 protein: ASSLEGTGVGETQY

V gene: TRBV28
J gene: TRBJ2-2
CDR3 protein: ASSSRLAGVRTGELF

V gene: TRBV11-3
J gene: TRBJ2-1
CDR3 protein: ASSLDSGTYNEQF

V gene: TRBV27
J gene: TRBJ2-6
CDR3 protein: ASRMDRVSRGANVLT

V gene: TRBV3-1/TRBV3-2
J gene: TRBJ2-1
CDR3 protein: ASSQGRNNEQF

V gene: TRBV7-9
J gene: TRBJ2-1
CDR3 protein: ASSFSGLAGEQF

V gene: TRBV13
J gene: TRBJ1-2
CDR3 protein: ASSSWDRRDGIT

V gene: TRBV6-1
J gene: TRBJ2-3
CDR3 protein: ASSEARLAGLADTQY

V gene: TRBV6-5
J gene: TRBJ1-3
CDR3 protein: ASSSGYSGNTIY

V gene: TRBV21-1
J gene: TRBJ2-5
CDR3 protein: ANQSGLQETQY

V gene: TRBV18
J gene: TRBJ2-7
CDR3 protein: ASSPEGQRGIYEQY

V gene: TRBV28
J gene: TRBJ1-2
CDR3 protein: ASSSQGIRYGYT

V gene: TRBV7-8
J gene: TRBJ1-1
CDR3 protein: ASSFSGVNTEAF

V gene: TRBV18
J gene: TRBJ1-3
CDR3 protein: ASSPLLSGSGNTIY

V gene: TRBV9
J gene: TRBJ1-1
CDR3 protein: ASSQGPTEAF

V gene: TRBV2
J gene: TRBJ1-2
CDR3 protein: ASSGQGTYGYT

V gene: TRBV11-2
J gene: TRBJ1-1
CDR3 protein: ASSLGPGNTEAF

V gene: TRBV28
J gene: TRBJ2-7
CDR3 protein: ASRARYEQY